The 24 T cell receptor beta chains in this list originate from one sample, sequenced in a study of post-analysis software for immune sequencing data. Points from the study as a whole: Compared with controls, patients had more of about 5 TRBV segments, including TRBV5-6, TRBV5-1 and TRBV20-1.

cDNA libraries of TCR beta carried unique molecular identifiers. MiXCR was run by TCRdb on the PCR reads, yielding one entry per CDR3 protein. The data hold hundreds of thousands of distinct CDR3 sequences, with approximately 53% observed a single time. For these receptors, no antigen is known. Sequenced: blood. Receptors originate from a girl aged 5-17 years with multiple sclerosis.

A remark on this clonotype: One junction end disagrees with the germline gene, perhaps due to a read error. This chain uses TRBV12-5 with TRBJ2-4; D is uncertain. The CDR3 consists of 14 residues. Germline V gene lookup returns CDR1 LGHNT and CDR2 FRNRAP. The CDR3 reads CASGAWDLINIQYF. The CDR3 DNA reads TGTGCTAGTGGCGCTTGGGATCTTATAAACATTCAGTATTTC.

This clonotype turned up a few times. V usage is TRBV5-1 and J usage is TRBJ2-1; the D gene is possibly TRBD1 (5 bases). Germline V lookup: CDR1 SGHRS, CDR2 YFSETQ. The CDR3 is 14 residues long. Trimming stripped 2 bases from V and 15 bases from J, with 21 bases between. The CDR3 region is CASSFDHVRQGWFF. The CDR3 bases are TGCGCCAGCAGCTTCGATCACGTTAGGCAGGGTTGGTTCTTC.

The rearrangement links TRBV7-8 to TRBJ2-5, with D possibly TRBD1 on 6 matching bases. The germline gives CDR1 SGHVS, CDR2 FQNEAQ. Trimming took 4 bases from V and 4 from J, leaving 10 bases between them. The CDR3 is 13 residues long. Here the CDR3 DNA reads TGTGCCAGCAGCTGGGGGCCTCTAGAGACCCAGTACTTC. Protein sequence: CASSWGPLETQYF.

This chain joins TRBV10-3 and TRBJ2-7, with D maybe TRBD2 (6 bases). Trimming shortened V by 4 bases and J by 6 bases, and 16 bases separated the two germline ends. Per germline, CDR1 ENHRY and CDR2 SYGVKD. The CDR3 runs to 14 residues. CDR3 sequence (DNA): TGTGCCATCAGTGGGCGGGGAGCGTCTCGCGAGCAGTACTTC. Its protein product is CAISGRGASREQYF.

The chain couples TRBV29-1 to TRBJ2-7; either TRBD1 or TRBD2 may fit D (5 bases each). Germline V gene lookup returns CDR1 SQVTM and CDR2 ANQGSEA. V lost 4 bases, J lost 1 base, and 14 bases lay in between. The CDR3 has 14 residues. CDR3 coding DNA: TGCAGCGTTGGGGCCGGGACGCCTTCCTACGAGCAGTACTTC. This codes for CSVGAGTPSYEQYF.

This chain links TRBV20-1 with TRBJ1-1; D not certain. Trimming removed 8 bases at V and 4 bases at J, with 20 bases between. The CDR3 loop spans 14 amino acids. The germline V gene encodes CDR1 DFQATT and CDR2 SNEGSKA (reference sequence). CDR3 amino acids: CSPSGREPFTEAFF. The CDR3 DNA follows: TGCAGTCCATCCGGTAGGGAGCCGTTCACTGAAGCTTTCTTT.

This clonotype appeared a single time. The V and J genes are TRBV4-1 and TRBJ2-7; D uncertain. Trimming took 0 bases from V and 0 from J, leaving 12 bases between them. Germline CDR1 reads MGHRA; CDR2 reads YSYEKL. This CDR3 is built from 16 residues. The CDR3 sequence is CASSQEPAISSYEQYF. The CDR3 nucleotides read TGCGCCAGCAGCCAAGAGCCCGCAATCAGCTCCTACGAGCAGTACTTC.

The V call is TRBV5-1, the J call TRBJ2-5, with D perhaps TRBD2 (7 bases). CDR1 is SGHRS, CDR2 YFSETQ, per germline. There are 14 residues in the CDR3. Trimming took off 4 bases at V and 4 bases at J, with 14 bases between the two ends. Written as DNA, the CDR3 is TGCGCCAGCAGCCCGGGGGGCGTTTCAGAGACCCAGTACTTC. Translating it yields CASSPGGVSETQYF.

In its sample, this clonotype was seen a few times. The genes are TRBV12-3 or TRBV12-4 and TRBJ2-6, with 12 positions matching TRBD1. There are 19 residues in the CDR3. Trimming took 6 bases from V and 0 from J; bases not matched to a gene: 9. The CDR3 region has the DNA TGTGCCAGCAGGGACCGGGACAGGGGGCGCGTCTCTGGGGCCAACGTCCTGACTTTC. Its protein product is CASRDRDRGRVSGANVLTF.

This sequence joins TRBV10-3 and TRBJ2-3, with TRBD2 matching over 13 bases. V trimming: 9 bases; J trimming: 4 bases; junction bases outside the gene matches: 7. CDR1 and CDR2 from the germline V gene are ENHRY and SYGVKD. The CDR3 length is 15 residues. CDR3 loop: CAIGPGLAGSDTQYF. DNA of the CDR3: TGTGCCATTGGACCGGGACTAGCGGGGTCAGATACGCAGTATTTT.

The CDR3 region is CASSQGQPNSEQFF. CDR3 nucleotide sequence: TGTGCCAGCAGCCAAGGCCAGCCGAATTCTGAGCAGTTCTTC. The gene calls are TRBV3-1 and TRBJ2-1; D is unresolved. The germline V gene encodes CDR1 LGHDT and CDR2 YNNKEL (reference sequence). This CDR3 contains 14 residues. Trimming removed 1 base at V and 9 bases at J, with 13 bases between.

CDR3 nucleotides: TGCAGCGTTGGGGACAACTACGAGCAGTACTTC. This sequence encodes CSVGDNYEQYF. V gene TRBV29-1 combines with J gene TRBJ2-7; TRBD1 is a possible D gene (6 bases). Germline values: CDR1 SQVTM, CDR2 ANQGSEA. This CDR3 comprises 11 residues. V lost 4 bases and J lost 3, with 7 bases in between.

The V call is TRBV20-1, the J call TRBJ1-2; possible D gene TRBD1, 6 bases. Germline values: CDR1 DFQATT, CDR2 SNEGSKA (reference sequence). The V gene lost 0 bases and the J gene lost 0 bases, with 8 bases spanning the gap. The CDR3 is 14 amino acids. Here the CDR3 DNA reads TGCAGTGCTAGAGAAAGGGGGGCTAACTATGGCTACACCTTC. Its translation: CSARERGANYGYTF.

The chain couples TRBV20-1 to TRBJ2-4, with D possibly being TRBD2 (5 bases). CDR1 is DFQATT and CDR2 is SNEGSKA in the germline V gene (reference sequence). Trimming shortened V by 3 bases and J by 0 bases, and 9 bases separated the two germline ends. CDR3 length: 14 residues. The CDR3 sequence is CSASHGVAKNIQYF. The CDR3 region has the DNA TGCAGTGCTAGTCACGGGGTAGCCAAAAACATTCAGTACTTC.

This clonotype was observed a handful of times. As DNA, the CDR3 is TGTGCCACCAGCAGGGGGACTAGCGGAGGCTCAGATACGCAGTATTTT. Protein: CATSRGTSGGSDTQYF. This chain uses TRBV15 with TRBJ2-3, with TRBD2 identical over 11 bases. The CDR3 sequence is 16 residues long. The junction had 6 bases not matched to a gene; V was cut back by 3 bases and J by 4 bases. The germline V gene encodes CDR1 LNHNV and CDR2 YYDKDF (reference sequence).

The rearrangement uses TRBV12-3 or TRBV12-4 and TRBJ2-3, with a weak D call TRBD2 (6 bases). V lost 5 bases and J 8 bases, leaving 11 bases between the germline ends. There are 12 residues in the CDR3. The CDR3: CASSPHGGTQYF. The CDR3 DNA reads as TGTGCCAGCAGTCCCCACGGGGGTACGCAGTATTTT.

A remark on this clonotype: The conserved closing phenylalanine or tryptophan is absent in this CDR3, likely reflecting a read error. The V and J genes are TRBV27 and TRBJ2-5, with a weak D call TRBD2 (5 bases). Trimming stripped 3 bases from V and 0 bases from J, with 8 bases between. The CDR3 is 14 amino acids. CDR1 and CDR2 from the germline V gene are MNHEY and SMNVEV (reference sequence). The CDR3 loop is CASSFGVYQETQYS. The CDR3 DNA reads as TGTGCCAGCAGTTTCGGGGTATACCAAGAGACCCAGTACTCC.

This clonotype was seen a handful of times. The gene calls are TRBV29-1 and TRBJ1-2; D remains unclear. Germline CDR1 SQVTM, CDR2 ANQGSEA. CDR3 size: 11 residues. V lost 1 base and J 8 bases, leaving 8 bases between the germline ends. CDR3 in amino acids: CSVEGVFGYTF. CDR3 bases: TGCAGCGTTGAAGGGGTATTCGGCTACACCTTC.

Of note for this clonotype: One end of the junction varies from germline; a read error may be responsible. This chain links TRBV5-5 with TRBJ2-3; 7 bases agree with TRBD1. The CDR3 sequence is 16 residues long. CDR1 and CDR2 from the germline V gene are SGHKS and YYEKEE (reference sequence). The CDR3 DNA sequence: TGTGCCGGCAGCGGAAAACAGGGGCGGGTCACAGATACGCAGTATTTT. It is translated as CAGSGKQGRVTDTQYF.

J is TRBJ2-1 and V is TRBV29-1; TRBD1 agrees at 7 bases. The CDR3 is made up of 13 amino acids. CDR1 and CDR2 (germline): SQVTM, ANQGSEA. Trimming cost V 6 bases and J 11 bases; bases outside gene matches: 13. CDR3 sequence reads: CSVPDRTNTKQFF. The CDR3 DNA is TGCAGCGTCCCGGACAGGACGAACACTAAGCAGTTCTTC.

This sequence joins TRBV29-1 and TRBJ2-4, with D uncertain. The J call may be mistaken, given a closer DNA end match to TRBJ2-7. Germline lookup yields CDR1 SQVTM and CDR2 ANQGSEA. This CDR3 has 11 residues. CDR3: CSVEVKYEQYF. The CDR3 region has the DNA TGCAGCGTTGAGGTTAAATACGAGCAGTACTTC.

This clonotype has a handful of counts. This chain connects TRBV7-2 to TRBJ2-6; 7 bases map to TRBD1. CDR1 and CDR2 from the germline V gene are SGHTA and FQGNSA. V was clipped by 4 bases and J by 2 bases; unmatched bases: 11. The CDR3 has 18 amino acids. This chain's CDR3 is CASSSGNRGQPGANVLTF. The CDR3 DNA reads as TGTGCCAGCAGCTCCGGCAACAGGGGCCAACCTGGGGCCAACGTCCTGACTTTC.

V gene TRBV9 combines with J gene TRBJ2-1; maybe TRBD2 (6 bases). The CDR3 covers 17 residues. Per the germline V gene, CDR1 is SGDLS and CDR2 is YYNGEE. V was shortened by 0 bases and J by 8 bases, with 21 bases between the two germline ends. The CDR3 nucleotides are TGTGCCAGCAGCGTAGATGTGACTAGGGGTCTTAGGGATGAGCAGTTCTTC. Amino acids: CASSVDVTRGLRDEQFF.

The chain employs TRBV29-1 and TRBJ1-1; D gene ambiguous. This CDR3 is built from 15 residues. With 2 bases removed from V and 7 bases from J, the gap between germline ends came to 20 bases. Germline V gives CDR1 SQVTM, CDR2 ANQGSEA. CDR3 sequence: CSVELLEGRISEAFF. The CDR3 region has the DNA TGCAGCGTTGAATTATTGGAGGGCAGAATAAGTGAAGCTTTCTTT.